What follows describes a single T cell receptor beta chain. Its antigen remains unknown. This record comes from a study of metastatic and nonmetastatic thyroid tumors. Across the whole study: Samples came from malignant and benign thyroid patients, and repertoires were compared across blood and tumor or nodule tissue.

TCRdb re-processed the PCR reads through MiXCR. The data contain approximately 20,000 clones, roughly 27% of them singletons. Nobody among the patients had been given any treatment before thyroid surgery. The CDR3 consists of 14 residues. Germline CDR1 is KGHDR and CDR2 is SFDVKD. Trimming cost V 2 bases and J 0 bases, with 7 bases left between them. Notes on the study in general: Reported TCR beta diversity, measured in blood and tumor, was significantly higher for malignant thyroid tumors than for benign nodules.

This TCR was sampled from a male donor with papillary thyroid cancer or a benign thyroid nodule (not recorded which). Some clones in this sample may be carry-over from other donors' samples. The material sequenced was blood. V gene TRBV24-1 combines with J gene TRBJ2-7; no clear D gene. The CDR3 spells CATSDSLGSYEQYF. CDR3 bases: TGTGCCACCAGTGATTCCCTGGGCTCCTACGAGCAGTACTTC.